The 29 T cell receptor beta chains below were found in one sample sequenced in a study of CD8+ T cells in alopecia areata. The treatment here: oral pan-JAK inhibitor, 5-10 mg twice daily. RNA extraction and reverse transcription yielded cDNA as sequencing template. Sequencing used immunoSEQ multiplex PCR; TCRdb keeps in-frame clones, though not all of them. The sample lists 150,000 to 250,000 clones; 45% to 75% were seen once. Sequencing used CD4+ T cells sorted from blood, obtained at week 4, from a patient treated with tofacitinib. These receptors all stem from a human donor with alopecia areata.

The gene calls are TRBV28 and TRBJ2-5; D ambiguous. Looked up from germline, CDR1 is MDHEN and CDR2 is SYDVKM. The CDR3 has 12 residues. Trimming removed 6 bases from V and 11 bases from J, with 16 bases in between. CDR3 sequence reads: CASSSPNNKQYF. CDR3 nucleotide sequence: TGTGCCAGCAGCTCCCCGAACAATAAGCAGTACTTC.

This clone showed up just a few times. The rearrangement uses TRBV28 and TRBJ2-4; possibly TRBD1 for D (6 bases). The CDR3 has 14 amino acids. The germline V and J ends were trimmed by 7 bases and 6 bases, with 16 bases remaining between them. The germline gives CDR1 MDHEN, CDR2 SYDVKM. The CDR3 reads CASKAVGAGNIQYF. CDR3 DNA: TGTGCCAGCAAGGCTGTGGGGGCCGGAAACATTCAGTACTTC.

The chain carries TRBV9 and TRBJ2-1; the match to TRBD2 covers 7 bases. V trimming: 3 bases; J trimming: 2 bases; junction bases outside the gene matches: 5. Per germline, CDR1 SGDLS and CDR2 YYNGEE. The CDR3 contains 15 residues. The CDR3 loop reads CASSALRGAYNEQFF. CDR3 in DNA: TGTGCCAGCAGCGCCCTCCGGGGGGCCTACAATGAGCAGTTCTTC.

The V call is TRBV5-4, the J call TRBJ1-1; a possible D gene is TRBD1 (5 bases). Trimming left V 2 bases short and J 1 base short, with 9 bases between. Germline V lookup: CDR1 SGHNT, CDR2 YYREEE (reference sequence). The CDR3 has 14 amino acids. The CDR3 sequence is CASSFPGPNTEAFF. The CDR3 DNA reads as TGTGCCAGCAGCTTCCCGGGGCCGAACACTGAAGCTTTCTTT. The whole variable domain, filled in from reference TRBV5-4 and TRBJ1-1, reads ETGVTQSPTHLIKTRGQQVTLRCSSQSGHNTVSWYQQALGQGPQFIFQYYREEENGRGNFPPRFSGLQFPNYSSELNVNALELDDSALYLCASSFPGPNTEAFFGQGTRLTVV.

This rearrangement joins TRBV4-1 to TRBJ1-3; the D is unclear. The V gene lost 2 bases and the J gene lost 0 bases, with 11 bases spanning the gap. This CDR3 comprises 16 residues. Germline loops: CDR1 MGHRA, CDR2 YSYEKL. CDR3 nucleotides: TGCGCCAGCAGCCAAACCAACGTCGTCTCTGGAAACACCATATATTTT. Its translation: CASSQTNVVSGNTIYF.

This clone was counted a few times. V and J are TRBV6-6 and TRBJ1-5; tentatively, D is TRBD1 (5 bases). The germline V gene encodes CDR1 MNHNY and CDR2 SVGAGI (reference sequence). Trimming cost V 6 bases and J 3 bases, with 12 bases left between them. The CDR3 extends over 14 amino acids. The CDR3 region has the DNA TGTGCCAGCAGCCACGGGGGATCCAATCAGCCCCAGCATTTT. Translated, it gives CASSHGGSNQPQHF.

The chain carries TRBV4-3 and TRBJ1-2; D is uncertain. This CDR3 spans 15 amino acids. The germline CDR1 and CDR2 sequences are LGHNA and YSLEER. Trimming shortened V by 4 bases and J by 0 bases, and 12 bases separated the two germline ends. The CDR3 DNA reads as TGCGCCAGCAGCCGTTCTGACACCTCTAACTATGGCTACACCTTC. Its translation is CASSRSDTSNYGYTF.

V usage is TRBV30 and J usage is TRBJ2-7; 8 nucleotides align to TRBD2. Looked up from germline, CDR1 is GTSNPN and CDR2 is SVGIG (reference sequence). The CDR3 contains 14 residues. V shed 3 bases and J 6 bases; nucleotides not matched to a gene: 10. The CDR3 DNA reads TGTGCCTGGAGCCCCGCGGGGGGAGCATTCGAGCAGTACTTC. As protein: CAWSPAGGAFEQYF.

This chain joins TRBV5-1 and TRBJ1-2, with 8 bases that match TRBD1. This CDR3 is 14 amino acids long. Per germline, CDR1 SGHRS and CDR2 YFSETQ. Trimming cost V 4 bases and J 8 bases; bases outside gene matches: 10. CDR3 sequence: CASSLDGRGRGYTF. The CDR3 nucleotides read TGCGCCAGCAGCCTGGACGGCAGGGGGCGAGGCTACACCTTC. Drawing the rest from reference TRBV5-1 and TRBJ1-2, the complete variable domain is KAGVTQTPRYLIKTRGQQVTLSCSPISGHRSVSWYQQTPGQGLQFLFEYFSETQRNKGNFPGRFSGRQFSNSRSEMNVSTLELGDSALYLCASSLDGRGRGYTFGSGTRLTVV.

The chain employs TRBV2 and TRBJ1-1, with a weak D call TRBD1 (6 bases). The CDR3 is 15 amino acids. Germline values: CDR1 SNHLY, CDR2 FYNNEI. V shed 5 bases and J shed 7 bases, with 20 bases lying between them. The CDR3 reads CASSKQQGGYGEAFF. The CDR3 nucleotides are TGTGCCAGCAGTAAACAGCAAGGGGGATACGGTGAAGCTTTCTTT.

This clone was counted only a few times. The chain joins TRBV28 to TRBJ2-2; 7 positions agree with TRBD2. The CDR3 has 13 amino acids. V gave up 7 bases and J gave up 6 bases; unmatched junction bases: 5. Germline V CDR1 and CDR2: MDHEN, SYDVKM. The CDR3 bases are TGTGCCAGCATTCGGGGGGTCCCCGGGGAGCTGTTTTTT. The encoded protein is CASIRGVPGELFF.

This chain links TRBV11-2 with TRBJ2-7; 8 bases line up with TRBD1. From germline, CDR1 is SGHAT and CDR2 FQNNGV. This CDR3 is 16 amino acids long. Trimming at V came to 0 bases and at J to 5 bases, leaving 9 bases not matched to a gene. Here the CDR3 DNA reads TGTGCCAGCAGCTTAGATCGGACAGGGTATGGGAACGAGCAGTACTTC. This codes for CASSLDRTGYGNEQYF.

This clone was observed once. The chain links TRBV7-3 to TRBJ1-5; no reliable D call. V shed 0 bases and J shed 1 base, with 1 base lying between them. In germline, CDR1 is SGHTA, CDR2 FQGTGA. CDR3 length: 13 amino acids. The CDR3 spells CASSLTSNQPQHF. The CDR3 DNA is TGTGCCAGCAGCTTAACGAGCAATCAGCCCCAGCATTTT.

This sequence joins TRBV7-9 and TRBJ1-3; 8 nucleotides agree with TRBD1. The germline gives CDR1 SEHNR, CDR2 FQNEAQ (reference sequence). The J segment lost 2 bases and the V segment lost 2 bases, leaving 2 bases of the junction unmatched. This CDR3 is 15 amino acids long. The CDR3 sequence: CASSLTGGAGNTIYF. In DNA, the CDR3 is TGTGCCAGCAGCTTAACAGGGGGGGCTGGAAACACCATATATTTT.

DNA for the CDR3: TGTGCCAGCAGTGAACCAGGGTCATCAGAGACCCAGTACTTC. Its translation: CASSEPGSSETQYF. J is TRBJ2-5 and V is TRBV25-1; possible D gene TRBD1, 5 bases. This CDR3 is 14 amino acids long. Looked up from germline, CDR1 is MGHDK and CDR2 is SYGVNS. V dropped 2 bases and J dropped 4 bases, with 11 bases sitting between them.

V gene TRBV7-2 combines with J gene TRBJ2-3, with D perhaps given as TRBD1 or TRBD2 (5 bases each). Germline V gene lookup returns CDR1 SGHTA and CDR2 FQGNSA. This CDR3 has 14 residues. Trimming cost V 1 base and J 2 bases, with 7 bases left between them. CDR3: CASSLVGVTDTQYF. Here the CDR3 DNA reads TGTGCCAGCAGCTTAGTGGGGGTCACAGATACGCAGTATTTT.

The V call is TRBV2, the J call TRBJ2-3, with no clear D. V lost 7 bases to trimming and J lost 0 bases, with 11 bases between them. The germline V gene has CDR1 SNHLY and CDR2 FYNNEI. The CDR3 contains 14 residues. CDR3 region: CASKSAGSTDTQYF. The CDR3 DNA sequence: TGTGCCAGCAAATCGGCAGGTAGCACAGATACGCAGTATTTT.

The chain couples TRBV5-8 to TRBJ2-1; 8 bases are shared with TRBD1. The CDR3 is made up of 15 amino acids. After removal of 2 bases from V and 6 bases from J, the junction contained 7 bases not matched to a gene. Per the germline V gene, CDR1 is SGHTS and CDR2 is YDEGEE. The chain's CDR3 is CASSFRDRTSNEQFF. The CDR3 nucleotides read TGTGCCAGCAGCTTTAGGGACAGGACAAGCAATGAGCAGTTCTTC. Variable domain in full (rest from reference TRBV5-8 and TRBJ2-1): EAGVTQSPTHLIKTRGQQATLRCSPISGHTSVYWYQQALGLGLQFLLWYDEGEERNRGNFPPRFSGRQFPNYSSELNVNALELEDSALYLCASSFRDRTSNEQFFGPGTRLTVL.

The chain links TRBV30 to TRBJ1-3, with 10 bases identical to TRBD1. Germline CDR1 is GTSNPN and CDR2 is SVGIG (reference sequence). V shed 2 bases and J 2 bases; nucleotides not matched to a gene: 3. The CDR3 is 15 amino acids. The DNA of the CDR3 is TGTGCCTGGAGTCCCGACAGGGGGCCTGGAAACACCATATATTTT. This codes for CAWSPDRGPGNTIYF.

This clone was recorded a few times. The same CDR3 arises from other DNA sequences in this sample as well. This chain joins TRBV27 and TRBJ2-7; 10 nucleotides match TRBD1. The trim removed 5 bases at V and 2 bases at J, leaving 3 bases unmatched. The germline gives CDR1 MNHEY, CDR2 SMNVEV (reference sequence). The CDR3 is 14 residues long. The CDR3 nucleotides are TGTGCCAGCAGTACTGGGACAGGGGCCTACGAGCAGTACTTC. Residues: CASSTGTGAYEQYF.

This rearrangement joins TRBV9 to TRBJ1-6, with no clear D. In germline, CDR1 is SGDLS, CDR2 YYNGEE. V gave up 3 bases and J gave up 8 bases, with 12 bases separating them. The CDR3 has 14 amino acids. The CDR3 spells CASSAARRDSPLHF. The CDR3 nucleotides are TGTGCCAGCAGCGCCGCACGGCGGGATTCACCCCTCCACTTT. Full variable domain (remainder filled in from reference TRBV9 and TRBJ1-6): DSGVTQTPKHLITATGQRVTLRCSPRSGDLSVYWYQQSLDQGLQFLIQYYNGEERAKGNILERFSAQQFPDLHSELNLSSLELGDSALYFCASSAARRDSPLHFGNGTRLTVT.

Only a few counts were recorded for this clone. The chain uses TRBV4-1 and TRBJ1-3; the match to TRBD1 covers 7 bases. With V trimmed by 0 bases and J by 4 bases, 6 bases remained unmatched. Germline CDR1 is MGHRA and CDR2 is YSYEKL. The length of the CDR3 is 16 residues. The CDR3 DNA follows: TGCGCCAGCAGCCAAGATCGGAGGGGGCAAGGAAACACCATATATTTT. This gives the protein CASSQDRRGQGNTIYF.

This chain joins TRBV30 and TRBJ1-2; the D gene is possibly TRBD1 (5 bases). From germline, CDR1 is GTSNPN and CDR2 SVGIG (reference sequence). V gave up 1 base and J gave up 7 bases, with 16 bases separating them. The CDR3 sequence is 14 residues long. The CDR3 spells CAWSDPGKGTGYTF. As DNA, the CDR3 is TGTGCCTGGAGTGACCCAGGGAAGGGGACTGGCTACACCTTC.

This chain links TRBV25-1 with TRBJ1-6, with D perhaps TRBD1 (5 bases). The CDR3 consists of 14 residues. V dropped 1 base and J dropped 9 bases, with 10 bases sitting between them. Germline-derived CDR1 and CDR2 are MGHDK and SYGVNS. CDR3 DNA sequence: TGTGCCAGCAGTGAATTCGGGGGTGGTTCACCCCTCCACTTT. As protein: CASSEFGGGSPLHF.

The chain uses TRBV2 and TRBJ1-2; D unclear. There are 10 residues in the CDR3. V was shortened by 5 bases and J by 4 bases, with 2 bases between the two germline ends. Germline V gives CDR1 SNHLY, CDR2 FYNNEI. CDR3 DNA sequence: TGTGCCAGCAGTTTCTATGGCTACACCTTC. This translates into CASSFYGYTF.

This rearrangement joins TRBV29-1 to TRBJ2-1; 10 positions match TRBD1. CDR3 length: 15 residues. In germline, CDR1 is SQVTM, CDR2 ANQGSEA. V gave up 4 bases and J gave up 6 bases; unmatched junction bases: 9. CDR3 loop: CSVASGQGPSNEQFF. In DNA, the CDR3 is TGCAGCGTTGCCTCGGGACAGGGGCCTTCCAATGAGCAGTTCTTC.

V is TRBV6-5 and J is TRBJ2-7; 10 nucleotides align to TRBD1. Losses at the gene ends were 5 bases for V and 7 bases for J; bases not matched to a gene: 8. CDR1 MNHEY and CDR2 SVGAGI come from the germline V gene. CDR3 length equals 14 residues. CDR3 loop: CASSPGTGVGEQYF. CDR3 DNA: TGTGCCAGCAGTCCCGGGACAGGGGTAGGGGAGCAGTACTTC.

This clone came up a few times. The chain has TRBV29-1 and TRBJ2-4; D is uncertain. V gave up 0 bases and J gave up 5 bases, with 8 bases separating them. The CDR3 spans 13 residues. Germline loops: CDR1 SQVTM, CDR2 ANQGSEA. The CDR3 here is CSVEEVGQNIQYF. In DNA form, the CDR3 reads TGCAGCGTTGAAGAAGTAGGCCAAAACATTCAGTACTTC.

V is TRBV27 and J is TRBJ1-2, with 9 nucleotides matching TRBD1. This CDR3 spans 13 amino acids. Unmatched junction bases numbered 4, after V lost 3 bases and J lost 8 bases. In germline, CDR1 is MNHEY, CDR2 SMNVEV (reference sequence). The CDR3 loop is CASSFDRGRGYTF. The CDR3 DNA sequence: TGTGCCAGCAGTTTCGACAGGGGGAGGGGCTACACCTTC.